These 9 T cell receptor beta chains were sequenced from one sample in a study of blood T cell repertoires in COVID-19 (dated by TCRdb to the early 2020s). Library creation used the immunoSEQ multiplex PCR assay. Imported from immuneACCESS, the table was reduced by TCRdb to in-frame sequences with V and J called. These copies leave out some clones; in studies compared against another copy, an unresolved V gene accounts for under half, and the cause of the remainder is not known. This sample comprises roughly 200,000 clones, 80% to 85% of them detected only once. Jointly, the top ten make up 7% of the sample. Sample: peripheral blood. These receptors were obtained from a woman aged 40 to 50 with COVID-19, enrolled during active disease.

The V call is TRBV20-1, the J call TRBJ1-2, with unresolved D. V was shortened by 3 bases and J by 8 bases, with 4 bases between the two germline ends. Germline values: CDR1 DFQATT, CDR2 SNEGSKA (reference sequence). The CDR3 is 9 amino acids. This CDR3 reads CSAREGYTF. In DNA form, the CDR3 reads TGCAGTGCTAGGGAGGGCTACACCTTC.

The V and J genes are TRBV6-5 and TRBJ1-6; 11 bases are a match to TRBD1. The trim removed 6 bases at V and 9 bases at J, leaving 7 bases unmatched. Germline V gene data show CDR1 as MNHEY and CDR2 as SVGAGI. The CDR3 loop spans 15 amino acids. Here the CDR3 reads CASRTGTGGVSPLHF. The CDR3, as DNA: TGTGCCAGCAGGACCGGGACAGGGGGAGTTTCACCCCTCCACTTT.

The chain recombines TRBV19 with TRBJ1-5; 9 nucleotides line up with TRBD1. This CDR3 is built from 15 residues. CDR1 and CDR2 (germline): LNHDA, SQIVND (reference sequence). The trim removed 5 bases at V and 1 base at J, leaving 3 bases unmatched. This CDR3 reads CASSSTGGSNQPQHF. In DNA, the CDR3 is TGTGCCAGTAGTTCCACAGGGGGCAGCAATCAGCCCCAGCATTTT.

The V gene is TRBV10-1, the J gene TRBJ1-1; possible D gene TRBD1, 5 bases. The CDR3 totals 13 residues. CDR1 is WNHNN, CDR2 SYGVQD, per germline (reference sequence). Deletions cut 2 bases from V and 11 bases from J, with 15 bases between. This chain's CDR3 is CASSERGLGAAFF. The DNA of the CDR3 is TGCGCCAGCAGTGAGCGGGGACTTGGCGCGGCTTTCTTT.

This chain joins TRBV7-9 and TRBJ1-4; D may be TRBD1 (5 bases). V dropped 5 bases and J dropped 8 bases, with 24 bases sitting between them. Germline V gene sequence: CDR1 SEHNR, CDR2 FQNEAQ (reference sequence). There are 17 residues in the CDR3. The CDR3 loop is CASSRTRSGKGREKLFF. DNA of the CDR3: TGTGCCAGCAGCCGAACGAGGTCCGGTAAGGGGAGGGAAAAACTGTTTTTT.

This clone was detected a few times. The chain is built from TRBV18 and TRBJ2-7; D is perhaps TRBD1 (6 bases). Germline CDR1 and CDR2: KGHSH and LQKENI. V lost 4 bases and J lost 5, with 9 bases in between. The CDR3 spans 12 residues. As DNA, the CDR3 is TGTGCCAGCTCACGGGACATGAACGAGCAGTACTTC. Amino acids: CASSRDMNEQYF.

In this sample, this clone turned up once. V and J are TRBV9 and TRBJ2-1, with D uncertain. Trimming left V 3 bases short and J 6 bases short, with 16 bases between. Germline lookup yields CDR1 SGDLS and CDR2 YYNGEE. The CDR3 spans 15 residues. Here the CDR3 DNA reads TGTGCCAGCAGCGCGATTAGTCGTCGTGGCAATGAGCAGTTCTTC. Encoded protein: CASSAISRRGNEQFF. Looking up the rest from reference TRBV9 and TRBJ2-1 gives the full variable domain: DSGVTQTPKHLITATGQRVTLRCSPRSGDLSVYWYQQSLDQGLQFLIQYYNGEERAKGNILERFSAQQFPDLHSELNLSSLELGDSALYFCASSAISRRGNEQFFGPGTRLTVL.

This chain links TRBV18 with TRBJ2-5, with D maybe TRBD2 (6 bases). Germline CDR1 is KGHSH and CDR2 is LQKENI. Between the trimmed V and J ends, which lost 0 bases and 3 bases, there was a span of 8 bases. This CDR3 has 14 residues. The CDR3 loop is CASSPPTSEETQYF. CDR3 coding DNA: TGTGCCAGCTCACCACCGACTAGTGAAGAGACCCAGTACTTC.

J is TRBJ1-3 and V is TRBV3-1 (or the pseudogene TRBV3-2); D possibly corresponds to TRBD1 (5 bases). V gave up 5 bases and J gave up 2 bases, with 10 bases separating them. CDR3 length: 14 amino acids. Germline V CDR1 and CDR2: LGHDT, YNNKEL (reference sequence). Written as DNA, the CDR3 is TGTGCCAGCAGCACCGGGGGGGCTGGAAACACCATATATTTT. Translating gives CASSTGGAGNTIYF.